Listed below are T cell receptor beta chains from one sample, sequenced in a study of OX40 agonist ivuxolimab in advanced cancers. Generated by immunoSEQ multiplex PCR, the TCRdb table keeps only in-frame clones and is missing some. The sample yields tens of thousands of clones, approximately 79% seen once. The specimen comprised CD4+ or CD8+ T cells sorted from blood, sampled in a trial of the OX40 agonist ivuxolimab. The receptors were sampled from an adult with an advanced solid tumor such as melanoma, head and neck, liver or kidney cancer. Each CDR3 is given with its conserved first and last residue. The order of the fields is J gene, V gene, clone size, D gene, CDR3 length, CDR3 protein, CDR3 DNA. D genes are given only for firm matches. Clone size is not always given. Where it is, it says once, few, many or a class for expanded clones.

TRBJ2-1 TRBV10-3 few NA 15 CAISEGPPGGNEQFF TGTGCCATCAGTGAAGGACCACCCGGCGGCAATGAGCAGTTCTTC
TRBJ2-7 TRBV18 NA NA 13 CASSPTMGFEQYF TGTGCCAGCTCTCCCACGATGGGATTCGAGCAGTACTTC
TRBJ1-1 TRBV11-2 NA NA 12 CASSPRRYGAFF TGTGCCAGCAGCCCTCGAAGGTATGGAGCTTTCTTT
TRBJ2-2 TRBV7-8 NA TRBD2 18 CASSLGVLAGANTGELFF TGTGCCAGCAGCTTAGGGGTACTAGCGGGGGCCAACACCGGGGAGCTGTTTTTT
TRBJ2-3 TRBV14 NA NA 15 CASSQFGTFTDTQYF TGTGCCAGCAGCCAATTTGGTACTTTCACAGATACGCAGTATTTT
TRBJ2-3 TRBV5-4 NA TRBD1 15 CASSFRGSSTDTQYF TGTGCCAGCAGCTTCAGGGGGAGCAGCACAGATACGCAGTATTTT
TRBJ2-3 TRBV5-1 NA NA 11 CASSFRDTQYF TGCGCCAGCAGCTTTAGAGATACGCAGTATTTT
TRBJ2-7 TRBV5-1 NA NA 14 CAVRGAGEVNEQYF TGCGCGGTCCGGGGGGCGGGTGAGGTCAACGAGCAGTACTTC
TRBJ1-5 TRBV28 NA NA 15 CASTLQKGSNQPQHF TGCGCCAGCACGCTTCAAAAGGGTAGCAATCAGCCCCAGCATTTT
TRBJ2-7 TRBV7-9 NA TRBD1 13 CASSPSGQDEQYF TGTGCCAGCAGCCCATCTGGACAGGACGAGCAGTACTTC
TRBJ2-5 TRBV7-2 NA TRBD1 15 CASSLDWTGAKTQYF TGTGCCAGCAGCTTAGACTGGACAGGAGCGAAGACCCAGTACTTC
TRBJ1-1 TRBV18 NA TRBD1 15 CASSPPPTGATEAFF TGTGCCAGCTCACCACCCCCGACAGGGGCTACTGAAGCTTTCTTT
TRBJ2-1 TRBV5-4 NA TRBD2 16 CASSPGLAGPYNEQFF TGTGCCAGCAGCCCTGGACTAGCGGGACCCTACAATGAGCAGTTCTTC
TRBJ2-5 TRBV5-1 NA TRBD2 17 CASSLGPSGGALETQYF TGCGCCAGCAGCTTGGGCCCTAGCGGGGGGGCACTAGAGACCCAGTACTTC
TRBJ2-7 TRBV7-3 NA NA 15 CASSPGGPLGYEQYF TGTGCCAGCTCGCCTGGGGGCCCCCTAGGTTACGAGCAGTACTTC
TRBJ1-1 TRBV19 NA NA 15 CASSDRGALNTEAFF TGTGCCAGTAGTGACCGGGGAGCCTTGAACACTGAAGCTTTCTTT
TRBJ2-7 TRBV29-1 once NA 12 CSVVGNRYEQYF TGCAGCGTTGTTGGCAACCGCTACGAGCAGTACTTC
TRBJ2-3 TRBV27 few NA 17 CASSPPFQGGRTDTQYF TGTGCCAGCAGCCCCCCCTTTCAGGGGGGGCGGACAGATACGCAGTATTTT
TRBJ1-2 TRBV7-2 NA NA 14 CASRPGGQNYGYTF TGTGCCAGCCGCCCGGGGGGACAAAACTATGGCTACACCTTC
TRBJ2-2 TRBV7-9 NA NA 15 CASSSQTGNTGELFF TGTGCCAGCAGCAGTCAAACGGGGAACACCGGGGAGCTGTTTTTT
TRBJ2-2 TRBV5-1 NA NA 14 CASSLVGSSGELFF TGCGCCAGCAGCTTAGTTGGGAGTTCCGGGGAGCTGTTTTTT
TRBJ2-1 TRBV2 NA TRBD2 15 CASSDTSGRYNEQFF TGTGCCAGCAGTGATACTAGCGGGAGATACAATGAGCAGTTCTTC
TRBJ1-5 TRBV7-2 NA NA 12 CASSFINQPQHF TGTGCCAGCAGCTTCATAAATCAGCCCCAGCATTTT
TRBJ2-2 TRBV25-1 NA TRBD1 14 CASSELQGTGELFF TGTGCCAGCAGTGAATTACAGGGGACCGGGGAGCTGTTTTTT
TRBJ2-7 TRBV5-6 NA NA 15 CASSLVGLGTDEQYF TGTGCCAGCAGCTTGGTCGGGCTGGGGACGGACGAGCAGTACTTC
TRBJ1-2 TRBV28 NA TRBD1 13 CASSLTGQFGYTF TGTGCCAGCAGTTTAACGGGACAGTTTGGCTACACCTTC
TRBJ2-1 TRBV15 NA NA 15 CATSRGGAHEVEQFF TGTGCCACCAGCAGAGGAGGGGCCCACGAGGTTGAGCAGTTCTTC
TRBJ2-5 TRBV5-1 NA NA 13 CASSLARGETQYF TGCGCCAGCAGCTTGGCCCGAGGGGAGACCCAGTACTTC
TRBJ2-1 TRBV6-5 NA NA 15 CASSYGVRGYNEQFF TGTGCCAGCAGTTACGGGGTTAGGGGTTACAATGAGCAGTTCTTC
TRBJ1-6 TRBV7-9 NA NA 16 CASSFGNLSYNSPLHF TGTGCCAGCAGCTTCGGCAACCTCTCCTATAATTCACCCCTCCACTTT
TRBJ2-1 TRBV6-4 NA TRBD1 14 CASSQIQGANEQFF TGTGCCAGCAGCCAAATACAGGGGGCGAATGAGCAGTTCTTC
TRBJ1-4 TRBV27 NA NA 13 CASSAGWNEKLFF TGTGCCAGCAGTGCGGGGTGGAATGAAAAACTGTTTTTT
TRBJ2-7 TRBV7-5 NA NA 14 CARSLDFASYEQYF TGTGCCAGAAGCTTAGATTTCGCTTCCTACGAGCAGTACTTC
TRBJ2-5 TRBV7-9 NA TRBD2 17 CASSLRQGGGSMETQYF TGTGCCAGCAGCCTCCGCCAGGGCGGGGGTTCCATGGAGACCCAGTACTTC
TRBJ2-2 TRBV19 NA NA 15 CASSRVNRAAGELFF TGTGCCAGTAGTAGGGTTAATCGGGCGGCCGGGGAGCTGTTTTTT